The 31 T cell receptor beta chains given below trace back to one sample, sequenced in a study of shared clonotypes between healthy human individuals. Method: immunoSEQ multiplex PCR; TCRdb's copy keeps in-frame clones and lacks some. The table includes under 1,100,000 clones, about 75% detected once. The specimen was memory CD4+ T cells sorted from blood. Documented subset: CD45RA-negative fraction. These receptors originate from a man younger than 35 in good health.

This clone was picked up a small number of times. Other DNA sequences within the sample encode an identical CDR3. This chain joins TRBV28 and TRBJ1-2; D is ambiguous. The germline V and J ends were trimmed by 5 bases and 1 base, with 2 bases remaining between them. Germline CDR1 and CDR2: MDHEN and SYDVKM. This CDR3 comprises 11 residues. The CDR3, as DNA: TGTGCCAGCAGTCTTAACTATGGCTACACCTTC. Its protein is CASSLNYGYTF.

The V gene is TRBV7-8, the J gene TRBJ2-3, with D hard to call. Looked up from germline, CDR1 is SGHVS and CDR2 is FQNEAQ. V was pared by 3 bases and J by 1 base, with 11 bases between. This CDR3 has 15 amino acids. CDR3 DNA sequence: TGTGCCAGCAGCTTGGCCGATGAGGGCACAGATACGCAGTATTTT. This gives the protein CASSLADEGTDTQYF.

This clone was detected only a few times. The chain carries TRBV11-2 and TRBJ2-5; 9 bases fit TRBD1. Trimming removed 4 bases from V and 5 bases from J; junction bases left unmatched: 8. The V gene's germline CDR1 is SGHAT and CDR2 FQNNGV. The CDR3 loop spans 15 amino acids. Written as DNA, the CDR3 is TGTGCCAGCAGCTACCGGGACAGGGCGGGGGAGACCCAGTACTTC. This sequence encodes CASSYRDRAGETQYF. Full variable domain (remainder filled in from reference TRBV11-2 and TRBJ2-5): EAGVAQSPRYKIIEKRQSVAFWCNPISGHATLYWYQQILGQGPKLLIQFQNNGVVDDSQLPKDRFSAERLKGVDSTLKIQPAKLEDSAVYLCASSYRDRAGETQYFGPGTRLLVL.

The chain carries TRBV7-6 and TRBJ2-3; perhaps TRBD2 as D (6 bases). CDR3 length: 14 amino acids. Germline V gene data show CDR1 as SGHVS and CDR2 as FNYEAQ. V dropped 2 bases and J dropped 6 bases, with 12 bases sitting between them. DNA of the CDR3: TGTGCCAGCAGCTTACTCGCCCGGGGGGATACGCAGTATTTT. The encoded protein is CASSLLARGDTQYF.

The CDR3, as DNA: TGCGCCAGCAGTCACAGCTACGAGCAGTACTTC. This sequence encodes CASSHSYEQYF. This chain links TRBV23-1 with TRBJ2-7, with unresolved D. TRBV23-1 carries the ORF label, with uncertain function. The V and J ends lost 3 bases and 3 bases respectively, with 3 bases between them. This CDR3 region has 11 residues.

The chain recombines TRBV28 with TRBJ1-2; possibly TRBD1 for D (6 bases). Germline loops: CDR1 MDHEN, CDR2 SYDVKM. Trimming took off 6 bases at V and 3 bases at J, with 14 bases between the two ends. The length of the CDR3 is 14 residues. CDR3 DNA: TGTGCCAGCAGCCCGACAGGAGGATACTATGGCTACACCTTC. Protein product: CASSPTGGYYGYTF.

The chain uses TRBV25-1 and TRBJ1-2, with D uncertain. Germline CDR1 is MGHDK and CDR2 is SYGVNS. Trimming took off 2 bases at V and 2 bases at J, with 9 bases between the two ends. The CDR3 is 14 amino acids. The CDR3 spells CASSEPAGNYGYTF. In DNA, the CDR3 is TGTGCCAGCAGTGAACCGGCTGGCAACTATGGCTACACCTTC.

This clone was found many times. V is TRBV19 and J is TRBJ1-5; possibly TRBD1 for D (5 bases). The germline CDR1 and CDR2 sequences are LNHDA and SQIVND (reference sequence). This CDR3 is 14 amino acids long. V lost 3 bases and J 6 bases, leaving 12 bases between the germline ends. The CDR3: CASSIIGASQPQHF. The CDR3 bases are TGTGCCAGTAGTATCATCGGGGCGAGTCAGCCCCAGCATTTT.

This clone was seen a handful of times. The CDR3 sequence: CAWSVRAQGVGTEAFF. The CDR3 DNA reads TGTGCCTGGAGTGTACGGGCCCAGGGAGTGGGGACTGAAGCTTTCTTT. J is TRBJ1-1 and V is TRBV30, with D perhaps matching TRBD1 (5 bases). V lost 0 bases to trimming and J lost 5 bases, with 19 bases between them. CDR1 and CDR2 from the germline V gene are GTSNPN and SVGIG (reference sequence). CDR3 size: 16 residues.

V is TRBV30 and J is TRBJ1-1, with D tentatively TRBD1 (5 bases). The CDR3 has 13 residues. The V gene lost 3 bases and the J gene lost 4 bases, with 12 bases spanning the gap. Germline V CDR1 and CDR2: GTSNPN, SVGIG (reference sequence). The CDR3 loop is CAWSTRGGTEAFF. The CDR3 nucleotides are TGTGCCTGGAGCACCCGGGGCGGCACTGAAGCTTTCTTT. Variable domain in full (rest from reference TRBV30 and TRBJ1-1): SQTIHQWPATLVQPVGSPLSLECTVEGTSNPNLYWYRQAAGRGLQLLFYSVGIGQISSEVPQNLSASRPQDRQFILSSKKLLLSDSGFYLCAWSTRGGTEAFFGQGTRLTVV.

The chain has TRBV10-1 and TRBJ1-2, with TRBD1 as a possible D gene (6 bases). V gave up 4 bases and J gave up 3 bases, with 9 bases separating them. CDR3 length equals 13 residues. The germline CDR1 and CDR2 sequences are WNHNN and SYGVQD (reference sequence). The CDR3 loop reads CASSVSGDYGYTF. CDR3 in DNA: TGCGCCAGCAGTGTGTCAGGGGACTATGGCTACACCTTC.

The chain carries TRBV4-1 and TRBJ2-5; 16 bases line up with TRBD2. The CDR3 sequence is 20 residues long. CDR1 is MGHRA and CDR2 is YSYEKL in the germline V gene. J lost 5 bases, V lost 3 bases, and 15 bases had no gene match. CDR3 sequence: CASSQGRPGTSGGAVETQYF. CDR3 coding DNA: TGCGCCAGCAGCCAGGGACGGCCCGGGACTAGCGGGGGGGCCGTGGAGACCCAGTACTTC.

This clone has only one observation. The chain uses TRBV5-1 and TRBJ2-6; the D gene is possibly TRBD1 (5 bases). V lost 0 bases and J 6 bases, leaving 13 bases between the germline ends. CDR3 length: 16 residues. Germline values: CDR1 SGHRS, CDR2 YFSETQ. The CDR3 protein is CASSLEGISEANVLTF. CDR3 coding DNA: TGCGCCAGCAGCTTGGAGGGGATCTCCGAGGCCAACGTCCTGACTTTC. Full variable domain (outside the CDR3, taken from reference TRBV5-1 and TRBJ2-6): KAGVTQTPRYLIKTRGQQVTLSCSPISGHRSVSWYQQTPGQGLQFLFEYFSETQRNKGNFPGRFSGRQFSNSRSEMNVSTLELGDSALYLCASSLEGISEANVLTFGAGSRLTVL.

This clone was picked up one time. This chain joins TRBV27 and TRBJ1-2; 12 nucleotides agree with TRBD1. This CDR3 spans 15 amino acids. Trimming at V came to 5 bases and at J to 4 bases, leaving 5 bases not matched to a gene. Per germline, CDR1 MNHEY and CDR2 SMNVEV (reference sequence). DNA for the CDR3: TGTGCCAGCAGTACGGGACAGGGGGCCAGCTATGGCTACACCTTC. It is translated as CASSTGQGASYGYTF.

This clone has a handful of counts. The CDR3 DNA reads as TGTGCCAGCACCCACGACCTGACTAGCGGTAGGACGCAGTATTTT. This encodes CASTHDLTSGRTQYF. The genes are TRBV2 and TRBJ2-3, with TRBD2 matching 9 bases. Trimming removed 7 bases from V and 9 bases from J; junction bases left unmatched: 14. CDR3 length: 15 amino acids. The germline V gene encodes CDR1 SNHLY and CDR2 FYNNEI.

The rearrangement links TRBV6-5 to TRBJ1-1, with D possibly being TRBD1 (6 bases). This CDR3 region has 15 residues. In germline, CDR1 is MNHEY, CDR2 SVGAGI. The V gene lost 2 bases and the J gene lost 0 bases, with 10 bases spanning the gap. CDR3 nucleotide sequence: TGTGCCAGCAGTTACCGCAACAGGGTGAACACTGAAGCTTTCTTT. Protein sequence: CASSYRNRVNTEAFF.

The chain joins TRBV6-1 to TRBJ1-3; no clear D. V was pared by 8 bases and J by 0 bases, with 11 bases between. CDR3 length: 14 amino acids. The germline V gene has CDR1 MNHNS and CDR2 SASEGT. CDR3 in amino acids: CASAILYSGNTIYF. The CDR3 DNA reads TGTGCCAGCGCCATTTTGTACTCTGGAAACACCATATATTTT.

As for this clone: Other DNA sequences of this sample code for an identical CDR3. CDR3 loop: CAWGPSYEQYF. CDR3 DNA sequence: TGTGCCTGGGGACCGTCCTACGAGCAGTACTTC. The V gene is TRBV30, the J gene TRBJ2-7; D not resolved. Deletions cut 5 bases from V and 1 base from J, with 6 bases between. The CDR3 spans 11 residues. Per the germline V gene, CDR1 is GTSNPN and CDR2 is SVGIG (reference sequence).

J is TRBJ2-1 and V is TRBV4-3; 11 bases are a match to TRBD2. V trimming: 3 bases; J trimming: 6 bases; junction bases outside the gene matches: 10. Germline loops: CDR1 LGHNA, CDR2 YSLEER. The CDR3 runs 17 residues. Here the CDR3 reads CASSQLASGRSRNEQFF. The CDR3 DNA is TGCGCCAGCAGCCAGCTAGCTAGCGGGAGGTCCCGCAATGAGCAGTTCTTC.

This clone was seen a single time. V and J are TRBV6-1 and TRBJ1-5; 7 nucleotides match TRBD1. V lost 11 bases and J lost 6; bases outside the gene matches: 13. The germline V gene encodes CDR1 MNHNS and CDR2 SASEGT. The CDR3 sequence is 14 residues long. The CDR3 protein is CAVSPGGRSQPQHF. For the CDR3, the DNA is TGTGCCGTGTCTCCAGGGGGGCGAAGTCAGCCCCAGCATTTT.

The gene calls are TRBV2 and TRBJ1-1, with D perhaps TRBD1 (5 bases). The CDR3 is made up of 12 amino acids. V was trimmed by 5 bases and J by 7 bases, leaving 11 bases between them. Per germline, CDR1 SNHLY and CDR2 FYNNEI. The DNA for the CDR3 is TGTGCCAGCAGTAGTACGGGACTTGAAGCTTTCTTT. Translating gives CASSSTGLEAFF.

The rearrangement joins TRBV19 to TRBJ2-1, with TRBD2 matching 7 bases. CDR3 length: 11 amino acids. Germline V gene data show CDR1 as LNHDA and CDR2 as SQIVND (reference sequence). The J segment lost 2 bases and the V segment lost 11 bases, leaving 0 bases of the junction unmatched. CDR3 amino acids: CARGAYNEQFF. For the CDR3, the DNA is TGTGCCCGGGGGGCCTACAATGAGCAGTTCTTC.

The chain couples TRBV11-2 to TRBJ2-7; perhaps TRBD2 as D (8 bases). The CDR3 is 15 residues long. Germline loops: CDR1 SGHAT, CDR2 FQNNGV. The V end was cut by 4 bases, the J end by 2 bases, with 15 bases between. The CDR3 DNA reads as TGTGCCAGCAGCTCGGGGGGGACAGCCCCCTACGAGCAGTACTTC. This translates into CASSSGGTAPYEQYF.

This clone was counted once. This same CDR3 is encoded by further DNA sequences in the sample. This sequence joins TRBV4-1 and TRBJ2-1, with a possible D match to TRBD1 (5 bases). Germline lookup yields CDR1 MGHRA and CDR2 YSYEKL. V lost 1 base, J lost 8 bases, and 9 bases lay in between. The CDR3 covers 13 residues. The CDR3 region has the DNA TGCGCCAGCAGCCAAGCTCAGGGTTATGAGCAGTTCTTC. Its translation: CASSQAQGYEQFF.

This chain's CDR3 is CASSIVLSGLAGTTQFF. CDR3 DNA: TGTGCCAGTAGTATAGTCCTCTCGGGACTAGCGGGGACTACACAGTTCTTC. J is TRBJ2-1 and V is TRBV19; 13 positions match TRBD2. CDR1 LNHDA and CDR2 SQIVND come from the germline V gene (reference sequence). The CDR3 is 17 residues long. The ends lost 1 base at V and 13 bases at J; junction bases unmatched: 13.

J is TRBJ2-5 and V is TRBV5-1, with D possibly matching TRBD2 (6 bases). Germline V CDR1 and CDR2: SGHRS, YFSETQ. Trimming shortened V by 0 bases and J by 5 bases, and 17 bases separated the two germline ends. This CDR3 has 16 residues. The CDR3 loop reads CASSLAPGAEGETQYF. CDR3 DNA sequence: TGCGCCAGCAGCTTGGCCCCCGGCGCGGAGGGGGAGACCCAGTACTTC.

The rearrangement joins TRBV6-8 to TRBJ2-2; TRBD2 matches 14 bases. V trimming: 2 bases; J trimming: 5 bases; junction bases outside the gene matches: 7. Looked up from germline, CDR1 is MNHGY and CDR2 is SAAAGT. The CDR3 loop spans 18 amino acids. DNA of the CDR3: TGTGCCAGCAGTTACCCCCAGACTAGCGGGGGGGGTACCGGGGAGCTGTTTTTT. Translating gives CASSYPQTSGGGTGELFF.

The rearrangement links TRBV27 to TRBJ2-7; 9 bases agree with TRBD1. V lost 6 bases, J lost 4 bases, and 4 bases stayed unmatched. The germline V gene encodes CDR1 MNHEY and CDR2 SMNVEV (reference sequence). The CDR3 runs 13 residues. This CDR3 reads CASRLDRGYEQYF. The CDR3 DNA sequence: TGTGCCAGCAGGCTGGACAGGGGATACGAGCAGTACTTC.

This sequence joins TRBV30 and TRBJ1-5; D gene uncertain. V was shortened by 0 bases and J by 6 bases, with 12 bases between the two germline ends. From germline, CDR1 is GTSNPN and CDR2 SVGIG (reference sequence). The CDR3 sequence is 14 residues long. CDR3 in DNA: TGTGCCTGGAGTGTATCGGGTAAGGGTCAGCCCCAGCATTTT. Residues: CAWSVSGKGQPQHF.

As regards this clone: At the DNA level, this CDR3 is encoded by other sequences in the same sample as well. The chain is built from TRBV10-3 and TRBJ2-2; TRBD2 might be the D (5 bases). Germline V CDR1 and CDR2: ENHRY, SYGVKD. Trimming took off 4 bases at V and 0 bases at J, with 6 bases between the two ends. The CDR3 loop spans 14 amino acids. CDR3 amino acids: CAISGTSNTGELFF. CDR3 DNA: TGTGCCATCAGTGGGACTTCGAACACCGGGGAGCTGTTTTTT.

This clone has a single count. The chain combines TRBV6-1 with TRBJ2-1; 7 bases align to TRBD2. The CDR3 length is 15 residues. Germline CDR1 is MNHNS and CDR2 is SASEGT. V dropped 7 bases and J dropped 7; count of bases not matched to a gene: 13. CDR3 in amino acids: CASIPGGSRRNEQFF. In nucleotides, the CDR3 is TGTGCCAGCATCCCGGGAGGCTCCCGCCGGAATGAGCAGTTCTTC.